Listed below are T cell receptor beta chains from one sample, sequenced in a study of cytomegalovirus exposure and HLA in healthy donors. Repertoires were generated with immunoSEQ multiplex PCR, while TCRdb's copy carries only in-frame clones and drops some. The sample lists about 220,000 clones; approximately 86% were seen once. The specimen sequenced was PBMCs. These receptors were taken from a woman younger than 35 in good health and CMV-seronegative. Each CDR3 is given with its conserved first and last residue. A D gene is named only where the DNA matches it firmly. Clone size is not always given. Where it is, it says once, few, many or a class for expanded clones.

TRBJ1-2 | NA | TRBV28 | NA | TGTGCCAGTGGGCCCCCCTATGGCTACACCTTC | CASGPPYGYTF
TRBJ2-5 | TRBD1 | TRBV4-3 | once | TGCGCCAGCAGCCAGGACAGGCAAGAGACCCAGTACTTC | CASSQDRQETQYF
TRBJ2-7 | NA | TRBV5-6 | NA | TGTGCCAGCAGCTTGTCCGGGGTCTTCTTCTACGAGCAGTACTTC | CASSLSGVFFYEQYF
TRBJ1-1 | NA | TRBV7-9 | NA | TGTGCCAGCAGCTTTACTTTGAGGAACACTGAAGCTTTCTTT | CASSFTLRNTEAFF
TRBJ2-2 | NA | TRBV18 | NA | TGTGCCAGCTCCCCTATGGCAGGGACGAACACCGGGGAGCTGTTTTTT | CASSPMAGTNTGELFF
TRBJ2-3 | TRBD2 | TRBV4-1 | NA | TGCGCCAGCAGCCAGGATACTAGCGGGGACACAGATACGCAGTATTTT | CASSQDTSGDTDTQYF
TRBJ1-3 | NA | TRBV7-8 | NA | TGTGCCAGCAGCTTCGGACTGGGCTCTGGAAACACCATATATTTT | CASSFGLGSGNTIYF
TRBJ2-1 | NA | TRBV11-2 | NA | TGTGCCAGCACCTCGGGAAGGGGACGGGGGTACTACAATGAGCAGTTCTTC | CASTSGRGRGYYNEQFF
TRBJ2-5 | TRBD2 | TRBV7-8 | NA | TGTGCCAGCAGCCGGGGGGGCGGGAGTCAAGAGACCCAGTACTTC | CASSRGGGSQETQYF
TRBJ2-1 | NA | TRBV28 | NA | TGTGCCGCGGATGGGACACCCAGCGGAAATGAGCAGTTCTTC | CAADGTPSGNEQFF
TRBJ1-4 | TRBD1 | TRBV2 | NA | TGTGCCAGCAGTGAAGCCCGGGACAGGGGGGCAACGGTCCTTAATGAAAAACTGTTTTTT | CASSEARDRGATVLNEKLFF
TRBJ2-7 | TRBD1 | TRBV2 | NA | TGTGCCAGCAGTGCACAGGGGTCCTACGAGCAGTACTTC | CASSAQGSYEQYF
TRBJ2-3 | NA | TRBV7-6 | NA | TGTGCCAGCAGCTTAGATCGGGCGGGCGGAACAGATACGCAGTATTTT | CASSLDRAGGTDTQYF
TRBJ2-7 | NA | TRBV6-6 | NA | TGTGCCAGCAGTGACAGCCGCGTCGACGAGCAGTACTTC | CASSDSRVDEQYF
TRBJ2-7 | NA | TRBV28 | NA | TGTGCCAGCAGTTCACCCGCGGGGCATCGCGAGCAGTACTTC | CASSSPAGHREQYF
TRBJ1-4 | TRBD1 | TRBV9 | NA | TGTGCCAGCAACGCCGGGACAGCAACTAATGAAAAACTGTTTTTT | CASNAGTATNEKLFF
TRBJ2-7 | NA | TRBV5-5 | NA | TGTGCCAGCAGCCCCGACAGGTTTCTCTACGAGCAGTACTTC | CASSPDRFLYEQYF
TRBJ2-7 | TRBD1 | TRBV5-1 | few | TGCGCCAGCAGCTTACGGACAGGGGGCTACGAGCAGTACTTC | CASSLRTGGYEQYF
TRBJ2-7 | TRBD1 | TRBV29-1 | NA | TGCAGCGTTGCGCAGGGGGCGGAGCAGTACTTC | CSVAQGAEQYF
TRBJ2-1 | TRBD2 | TRBV7-9 | NA | TGTGCCAGCAGCTTAGGGGAGGGGTTATATTCTGTGCAGTTCTTC | CASSLGEGLYSVQFF
TRBJ1-4 | NA | TRBV30 | NA | TGTGCCTGGAGGCTACCGGCGGAGCTAAAGTACGAAAAACTGTTTTTT | CAWRLPAELKYEKLFF
TRBJ2-6 | TRBD1 | TRBV27 | once | TGTGCCAGCAGTTTATCTCCTCTAGACAGGGTTAAAACTGGGGCCAACGTCCTGACTTTC | CASSLSPLDRVKTGANVLTF
TRBJ1-5 | NA | TRBV6-1 | NA | TGTGCCAGCAAGCTGACACCCCAACAGCCCCAGCATTTT | CASKLTPQQPQHF
TRBJ2-1 | NA | TRBV7-9 | NA | TGTGCCAGCAGCTTGGACAGAAACAATGAGCAGTTCTTC | CASSLDRNNEQFF
TRBJ2-1 | TRBD2 | TRBV7-9 | NA | TGTGCCAGCAGCTTAGCGAGACGGGAGGTCTCCTACAATGAGCAGTTCTTC | CASSLARREVSYNEQFF
TRBJ2-5 | TRBD1 | TRBV29-1 | NA | TGCAGCGCTGGCAGGGGGCGAGAGACCCAGTACTTC | CSAGRGRETQYF
TRBJ2-3 | TRBD2 | TRBV30 | NA | TGTGCCTGGAGTGTCGGGGCGGGAGCCGTAGATACGCAGTATTTT | CAWSVGAGAVDTQYF
TRBJ2-2 | TRBD1 | TRBV5-4 | NA | TGTGCCAGCAGCCCCCCCGGGACAGGGGGCACGGCCGGGGAGCTGTTTTTT | CASSPPGTGGTAGELFF
TRBJ2-7 | TRBD2 | TRBV9 | NA | TGTGCCAGCAGCCCCCATTCTAGACTAGCGGTGCCCTACGAGCAGTACTTC | CASSPHSRLAVPYEQYF
TRBJ2-4 | NA | TRBV6-6 | NA | TGTGCCAGCAGTTCGGGGAGTGACTGGCGGAACATTCAGTACTTC | CASSSGSDWRNIQYF
TRBJ2-4 | TRBD1 | TRBV4-2 | NA | TGTGCCAGCAGCCACGGGACAGCCCCAAACATTCAGTACTTC | CASSHGTAPNIQYF
TRBJ2-3 | TRBD2 | TRBV7-3 | once | TGTGCCAGCAGCTTGACGGGACTAGCGGGAAACACAGATACGCAGTATTTT | CASSLTGLAGNTDTQYF
TRBJ2-7 | NA | TRBV18 | NA | TGTGCCAGCTCACCTCGTGACGTCAGGGTACGGCACGAGCAGTACTTC | CASSPRDVRVRHEQYF
TRBJ1-5 | TRBD1 | TRBV6-1 | NA | TGTGCCAGCAGTGAACCGGACAGGGCCGTGAATCAGCCCCAGCATTTT | CASSEPDRAVNQPQHF
TRBJ2-1 | NA | TRBV5-5 | NA | TGTGCCAGCAGCAATACTGAGTACTCCTACAATGAGCAGTTCTTC | CASSNTEYSYNEQFF
TRBJ2-7 | NA | TRBV7-2 | NA | TGTGCCAGCAGCGCCCCCGGGACACAGTTCCACGAGCAGTACTTC | CASSAPGTQFHEQYF
TRBJ1-5 | NA | TRBV7-3 | NA | TGTGCCAGCAGCTTACAGGTGTCTAGCAATCAGCCCCAGCATTTT | CASSLQVSSNQPQHF
TRBJ1-2 | NA | TRBV28 | NA | TGTGCCAGCAGTTTAGCTTACAGGGCAAACGGCTATGGCTACACCTTC | CASSLAYRANGYGYTF
TRBJ2-1 | TRBD2 | TRBV19 | NA | TGTGCCAGTAGTACGGCTAGCGGATACAATGAGCAGTTCTTC | CASSTASGYNEQFF
TRBJ1-1 | NA | TRBV28 | NA | TGTGCCAGTCTGATCTCCTCGGGACAACTTAACACTGAAGCTTTCTTT | CASLISSGQLNTEAFF
TRBJ2-2 | NA | TRBV27 | NA | TGTGCCAGCATAGTGGGGCTCCCGAACACCGGGGAGCTGTTTTTT | CASIVGLPNTGELFF
TRBJ1-2 | TRBD1 | TRBV2 | NA | TGTGCCAGCAGTCCGAACCTTCGGGGACAGGGTGGCTACACCTTC | CASSPNLRGQGGYTF
TRBJ2-2 | NA | TRBV4-1 | NA | TGCGCCAGCAAGGAGCGGGTGTCGACCGGGGAGCTGTTTTTT | CASKERVSTGELFF
TRBJ2-2 | TRBD2 | TRBV19 | NA | TGTGCCAGTATTCCTAGCGGGAGTGTTATCACCGGGGAGCTGTTTTTT | CASIPSGSVITGELFF
TRBJ1-2 | TRBD1 | TRBV5-6 | few | TGTGCCAGCAGCTCCGACAGGGTAGAGCACACCTTC | CASSSDRVEHTF
TRBJ2-5 | TRBD1 | TRBV19 | NA | TGTGCCAGTAGTATACAGTGTCCAGGGGGCGGACCGCAGGTTGAGGGGACCCAGTACTTC | CASSIQCPGGGPQVEGTQYF
TRBJ2-7 | NA | TRBV11-1 | NA | TGTGCCAGCAGCTCATTAGACAGACACTACGAGCAGTACTTC | CASSSLDRHYEQYF
TRBJ1-2 | NA | TRBV4-1 | once | TGCGCCAGCAGCCAAATAGCCTCGGGGTCCACCTATGGCTACACCTTC | CASSQIASGSTYGYTF
TRBJ2-5 | NA | TRBV7-2 | once | TGTGCCAGCAGCTTAGACTCCTTAAGGGGGACCCAGTACTTC | CASSLDSLRGTQYF
TRBJ2-1 | NA | TRBV5-8 | NA | TGTGCCAGCAGCCGCGGGACAGCCTCCTACAATGAGCAGTTCTTC | CASSRGTASYNEQFF
TRBJ2-7 | NA | TRBV6-5 | NA | TGTGCCAGCAGTTACTATCGGGGAGCCCATCTCGAGCAGTACTTC | CASSYYRGAHLEQYF
TRBJ2-2 | TRBD2 | TRBV7-9 | NA | TGTGCCAGCAGCTTCGGACTAGCGGGAGAAGGGGAGCTGTTTTTT | CASSFGLAGEGELFF
TRBJ2-1 | TRBD2 | TRBV7-6 | NA | TGTGCCAGCAGAAACCCCTTAGCGGGAGAAGACAATGAGCAGTTCTTC | CASRNPLAGEDNEQFF